These 21 T cell receptor beta chains were sequenced from one sample in a study of cytomegalovirus exposure and HLA in healthy donors. The PCR made use of 60 Vbeta and 13 Jbeta primers. Sequenced by immunoSEQ multiplex PCR; TCRdb stores in-frame clones only, minus some. This table has around 150,000 clones, 77% appearing once. What was sequenced was PBMCs. The source is a woman between 40 and 50 years old in good health and CMV-seropositive.

The rearrangement links TRBV7-2 to TRBJ2-1, with a possible D match to TRBD1 (6 bases). The V end was cut by 2 bases, the J end by 7 bases, with 9 bases between. Germline V gene lookup returns CDR1 SGHTA and CDR2 FQGNSA. The CDR3 covers 13 residues. The chain's CDR3 is CASSLRQGNEQFF. CDR3 in DNA: TGTGCCAGCAGCTTAAGGCAGGGGAATGAGCAGTTCTTC.

This chain connects TRBV7-2 to TRBJ2-5, with 10 bases that match TRBD2. This CDR3 is 16 amino acids long. The ends lost 0 bases at V and 2 bases at J; junction bases unmatched: 3. Germline assignment: CDR1 SGHTA and CDR2 FQGNSA. The DNA for the CDR3 is TGTGCCAGCAGCTTAGCAAGCGGGGGGGGTCAAGAGACCCAGTACTTC. It encodes CASSLASGGGQETQYF.

A single count supports this clone. V gene TRBV5-4 combines with J gene TRBJ2-3; 10 nucleotides align to TRBD2. With V trimmed by 2 bases and J by 1 base, 13 bases remained unmatched. The CDR3 has 19 amino acids. Germline CDR1 and CDR2: SGHNT and YYREEE (reference sequence). This chain's CDR3 is CASSFSITSGAWGTDTQYF. CDR3 nucleotides: TGTGCCAGCAGCTTCTCAATCACTAGCGGGGCCTGGGGCACAGATACGCAGTATTTT.

This clone has a handful of counts. CDR3 loop: CASSSDGRGNEQFF. DNA of the CDR3: TGTGCCAGCAGTTCAGACGGGAGGGGCAATGAGCAGTTCTTC. The chain couples TRBV2 to TRBJ2-1; 8 nucleotides match TRBD2. With V trimmed by 5 bases and J by 6 bases, 6 bases remained unmatched. Germline-derived CDR1 and CDR2 are SNHLY and FYNNEI. The CDR3 contains 14 residues.

Details on this clone: At one end, the junction sequence differs from germline, possibly due to a read error. The same CDR3 also results from other DNA sequences found in this sample. J is TRBJ2-7 and V is TRBV7-2, with 9 bases matching TRBD1. Germline CDR1 reads SGHTA; CDR2 reads FQGNSA. This CDR3 comprises 15 residues. This CDR3 is CASSLIGQGNYEQYF. The CDR3 bases are TGTGCCAGCAGCTTGATAGGACAGGGGAACTACGAGCAATACTTC.

This clone came up once. This sequence joins TRBV19 and TRBJ2-1, with 8 bases that match TRBD1. This CDR3 region has 15 residues. Germline CDR1 reads LNHDA; CDR2 reads SQIVND (reference sequence). V shed 2 bases, J shed 9 bases, and the junction held 9 bases outside the gene matches. CDR3 protein: CASSIQDRVFGEQFF. CDR3 nucleotide sequence: TGTGCCAGTAGTATACAGGACAGGGTATTTGGTGAGCAGTTCTTC.

The chain combines TRBV6-5 with TRBJ2-7; the match to TRBD2 covers 8 bases. CDR3 length equals 14 residues. After removal of 7 bases from V and 6 bases from J, the junction contained 11 bases not matched to a gene. From germline, CDR1 is MNHEY and CDR2 SVGAGI. The CDR3 nucleotides are TGTGCCAGCACGACGGGAGGGCCTGAAGGCGAGCAGTACTTC. Translation gives CASTTGGPEGEQYF.

The chain uses TRBV5-4 and TRBJ1-1, with D perhaps TRBD1 (6 bases). CDR3 length: 16 residues. Germline V CDR1 and CDR2: SGHNT, YYREEE (reference sequence). Trimming took 3 bases from V and 1 from J, leaving 16 bases between them. CDR3 sequence: CASSSGTTRRNTEAFF. DNA of the CDR3: TGTGCCAGCAGCTCCGGGACAACTAGAAGGAACACTGAAGCTTTCTTT. Variable domain in full (rest from reference TRBV5-4 and TRBJ1-1): ETGVTQSPTHLIKTRGQQVTLRCSSQSGHNTVSWYQQALGQGPQFIFQYYREEENGRGNFPPRFSGLQFPNYSSELNVNALELDDSALYLCASSSGTTRRNTEAFFGQGTRLTVV.

The chain uses TRBV19 and TRBJ2-7, with TRBD1 matching 8 bases. This CDR3 has 15 amino acids. The junction had 8 bases not matched to a gene; V was cut back by 5 bases and J by 2 bases. Germline CDR1 is LNHDA and CDR2 is SQIVND (reference sequence). Here the CDR3 reads CASSLYSTGAYEQYF. In DNA, the CDR3 is TGTGCCAGTAGTCTCTACTCGACAGGGGCCTACGAGCAGTACTTC.

The genes are TRBV9 and TRBJ2-5; TRBD2 is a possible D gene (6 bases). Germline CDR1 SGDLS, CDR2 YYNGEE. This CDR3 spans 19 amino acids. The V end was cut by 3 bases, the J end by 8 bases, with 32 bases between. The CDR3: CASSGETDPPTSRSRTQYF. CDR3 in DNA: TGTGCCAGCAGCGGAGAGACCGACCCGCCCACTAGCCGTTCCAGAACCCAGTACTTC.

This clone was detected a few times. The chain is built from TRBV7-9 and TRBJ2-1, with a weak D call TRBD2 (5 bases). V dropped 5 bases and J dropped 6 bases, with 8 bases sitting between them. Germline V lookup: CDR1 SEHNR, CDR2 FQNEAQ (reference sequence). The CDR3 length is 12 residues. The CDR3 spells CASSLDSNEQFF. The CDR3 DNA reads TGTGCCAGCAGCCTGGACTCCAATGAGCAGTTCTTC.

V is TRBV19 and J is TRBJ1-5, with 9 bases identical to TRBD1. Germline V lookup: CDR1 LNHDA, CDR2 SQIVND (reference sequence). After removal of 3 bases from V and 6 bases from J, the junction contained 6 bases not matched to a gene. This CDR3 is built from 15 residues. The CDR3 coding sequence is TGTGCCAGTAGTATCAGGGACAGGGTAGGTCAGCCCCAGCATTTT. Protein product: CASSIRDRVGQPQHF.

This clone was counted once. This chain joins TRBV7-2 and TRBJ1-2, with a weak D call TRBD1 (5 bases). This CDR3 comprises 16 residues. Germline V gene sequence: CDR1 SGHTA, CDR2 FQGNSA. V was trimmed by 1 base and J by 1 base, leaving 13 bases between them. CDR3 in amino acids: CASSLGKAGLNYGYTF. DNA for the CDR3: TGTGCCAGCAGCTTAGGCAAGGCAGGGCTTAACTATGGCTACACCTTC.

The CDR3 sequence is CASSVAPPAARETQYF. The DNA for the CDR3 is TGCGCCAGCAGCGTTGCCCCCCCAGCGGCGCGGGAGACCCAGTACTTC. The chain combines TRBV5-1 with TRBJ2-5, with D tentatively TRBD2 (5 bases). Germline V lookup: CDR1 SGHRS, CDR2 YFSETQ. The CDR3 has 16 residues. V lost 4 bases to trimming and J lost 5 bases, with 21 bases between them. The variable domain in full, with the rest retrieved from reference TRBV5-1 and TRBJ2-5, is KAGVTQTPRYLIKTRGQQVTLSCSPISGHRSVSWYQQTPGQGLQFLFEYFSETQRNKGNFPGRFSGRQFSNSRSEMNVSTLELGDSALYLCASSVAPPAARETQYFGPGTRLLVL.

The chain joins TRBV5-8 to TRBJ1-2; D perhaps matches TRBD1 (6 bases). Germline V gene sequence: CDR1 SGHTS, CDR2 YDEGEE. Trimming cost V 4 bases and J 5 bases, with 12 bases left between them. The CDR3 sequence is 13 residues long. The CDR3 reads CASSQGILYGYTF. The DNA for the CDR3 is TGTGCCAGCAGCCAGGGGATTCTATATGGCTACACCTTC.

V usage is TRBV30 and J usage is TRBJ1-2, with TRBD1 matching 7 bases. Germline V gives CDR1 GTSNPN, CDR2 SVGIG (reference sequence). The trim removed 5 bases at V and 4 bases at J, leaving 4 bases unmatched. The CDR3 runs 12 residues. CDR3 nucleotide sequence: TGTGCCTGGGAGACAGGGACCTATGGCTACACCTTC. Residues: CAWETGTYGYTF.

A single count supports this clone. This chain connects TRBV19 to TRBJ2-3, with 7 bases matching TRBD2. Germline CDR1 LNHDA, CDR2 SQIVND (reference sequence). This CDR3 region has 14 residues. J gave up 2 bases and V 3 bases, and 2 bases lay outside the gene matches. CDR3 DNA sequence: TGTGCCAGTAGTATGGCGGGAGCCACAGATACGCAGTATTTT. It encodes CASSMAGATDTQYF.

The gene calls are TRBV7-6 and TRBJ1-1; possible D gene TRBD1, 6 bases. V lost 1 base to trimming and J lost 7 bases, with 19 bases between them. This CDR3 region has 16 residues. Per germline, CDR1 SGHVS and CDR2 FNYEAQ. The CDR3 coding sequence is TGTGCCAGCAGCTTAGGCGGCGGGGGGGCGCTTATTGAAGCTTTCTTT. Its translation: CASSLGGGGALIEAFF.

As regards this clone: Sequence at one end of the junction differs from germline and may be a read error. This rearrangement joins TRBV27 to TRBJ1-1; TRBD1 aligns across 9 bases. The CDR3 consists of 13 residues. Germline CDR1 MNHEY, CDR2 SMNVEV (reference sequence). Here the CDR3 DNA reads TGTGCCAGCAGTTTATCGGGGACAGGGCAAGCTTCCTTT. Protein product: CASSLSGTGQASF.

This clone was seen more than once but under ten times. The sample has other DNA sequences that encode this CDR3 too. The rearrangement links TRBV28 to TRBJ1-2; 8 nucleotides line up with TRBD1. The CDR3 loop spans 14 amino acids. J was trimmed by 3 bases and V by 5 bases; bases with no gene match: 5. Germline CDR1 is MDHEN and CDR2 is SYDVKM. CDR3 nucleotide sequence: TGTGCCAGCAGTAGCGGACAGGGAGACTATGGCTACACCTTC. Its translation is CASSSGQGDYGYTF.

The chain has TRBV25-1 and TRBJ2-7, with D possibly being TRBD1 (8 bases). Trimming took off 9 bases at V and 1 base at J, with 16 bases between the two ends. The CDR3 is made up of 14 amino acids. Germline CDR1 and CDR2: MGHDK and SYGVNS. The CDR3 loop reads CASQQGGVSYEQYF. CDR3 DNA: TGTGCCAGTCAACAGGGGGGGGTTTCCTACGAGCAGTACTTC.